The T cell receptor (beta chain) under discussion was sequenced for a study of CD8+ T cells in alopecia areata. On the study more broadly: Tofacitinib lasted 6 to 18 months, then 6 months off drug.

Sequencing relied on a cDNA template that was reverse transcribed from extracted RNA. Clones were read by immunoSEQ multiplex PCR, and TCRdb kept only the in-frame ones, dropping some. Of roughly 19,000 clones in the sample, less than 70% were seen once. As part of sample collection, lesional scalp punch biopsies and peripheral blood were taken from alopecia areata patients. V dropped 4 bases and J dropped 2; count of bases not matched to a gene: 10. From germline, CDR1 is SGDLS and CDR2 YYNGEE. CDR3 length: 17 residues. This sequence joins TRBV9 and TRBJ2-3; 10 nucleotides line up with TRBD2. The source was skin, collected at week 0. The receptor was derived from a human donor with alopecia areata. CDR3 loop: CASSPGGLAPDTDTQYF. The CDR3 DNA sequence: TGTGCCAGCAGCCCCGGGGGACTAGCGCCTGACACAGATACGCAGTATTTT.